This entry features one TCR beta chain sequence. The method was immunoSEQ multiplex PCR; TCRdb's version includes in-frame clones alone and lacks a portion of them. The sample lists under 300,000 clones, about 86% seen once, with approximately 1% in the top ten. V gave up 0 bases and J gave up 15 bases, with 15 bases separating them. Germline V lookup: CDR1 LGHNA, CDR2 YSLEER. This CDR3 is built from 14 residues. The data were taken from a study of cytomegalovirus exposure and HLA in healthy donors. The specimen was PBMCs. The genes are TRBV4-3 and TRBJ1-6; D gene uncertain. The sequence was collected from a woman between 18 and 29 years old in good health and CMV-seronegative. The CDR3 spells CASSQDIKELFLHF. The CDR3 DNA is TGCGCCAGCAGCCAAGACATCAAGGAGCTATTCCTCCACTTT.